The clone carrying this TCR beta chain was observed a handful of times. Its antigen remains unidentified. From germline, CDR1 is MNHEY and CDR2 SVGEGT. Between the trimmed V and J ends, which lost 3 bases and 1 base, there was a span of 7 bases. This CDR3 has 14 amino acids. Alongside a J-beta primer mix, a sample-barcoded 5' primer served in a second PCR lasting roughly 6 to 11 cycles. TCRdb re-called the 5' RACE reads through MiXCR, storing one row per CDR3 protein. In the table there are approximately 350,000 distinct CDR3 sequences, roughly half of which are singletons. This sample was taken from a study of blood T cells in healthy people across ages. Looking at the study overall: Template switching recovered approximately one barcoded beta molecule for every two T cells. The study's findings and limits: Diversity estimates from one million T cells were considered underestimates.

Healthy individuals of Caucasian origin from Russia, aged 6 to 90, served as donors. Every sample gave at least 6 micrograms of total RNA when it was extracted. The source is a man in his sixties in good health. V is TRBV6-2 or TRBV6-3 and J is TRBJ1-5; no clear D gene. The sequencing input was blood. The CDR3 sequence: CASSYGASNQPQHF. CDR3 bases: TGTGCCAGCAGTTATGGAGCAAGCAATCAGCCCCAGCATTTT.